This T cell receptor beta chain came from a study of T-cell reconstitution after alpha-beta-depleted transplantation in children. Study results and limitations: From surviving recipient T cells and thymic progenitors came the high day-60 TCRbeta diversity observed in some patients. T-cell counts and diversity at one year post-transplant came mainly from newly produced T cells.

Note on this clonotype: The target antigen is unknown.

It was with unique molecular identifiers that the TCRbeta library was prepared. Via MiXCR, TCRdb re-called the PCR reads, giving one row per CDR3 protein. The sample carries 250,000 to 350,000 distinct CDR3 sequences, around 25% recorded once. The CDR3 runs 14 residues. V dropped 5 bases and J dropped 5; count of bases not matched to a gene: 8. Germline CDR1 MDHEN, CDR2 SYDVKM. Sample: PBMCs, mostly from graft donor cells, taken 180 days after TCRalphabeta/CD19-depleted stem cell transplant. This sequence joins TRBV28 and TRBJ2-7; TRBD1 agrees at 8 bases. The receptor was derived from a male patient aged 10 to 17 who had a stem cell transplant for acute lymphoblastic leukemia, so the T cells may come from the graft donor. CDR3 sequence reads: CASSVGQGINEQYF. The CDR3 DNA follows: TGTGCCAGCAGTGTTGGACAGGGTATCAACGAGCAGTACTTC.